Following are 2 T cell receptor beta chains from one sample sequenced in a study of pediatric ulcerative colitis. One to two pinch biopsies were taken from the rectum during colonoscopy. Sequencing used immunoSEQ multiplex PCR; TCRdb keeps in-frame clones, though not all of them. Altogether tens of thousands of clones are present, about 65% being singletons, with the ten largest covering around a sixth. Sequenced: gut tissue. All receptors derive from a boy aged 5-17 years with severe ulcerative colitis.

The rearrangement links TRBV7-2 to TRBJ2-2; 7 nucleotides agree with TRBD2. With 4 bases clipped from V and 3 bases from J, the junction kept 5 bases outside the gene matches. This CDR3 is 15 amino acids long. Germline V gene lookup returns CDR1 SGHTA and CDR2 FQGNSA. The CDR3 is CASSSGLVYTGELFF. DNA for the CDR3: TGTGCCAGCAGCTCCGGACTAGTGTACACCGGGGAGCTGTTTTTT.

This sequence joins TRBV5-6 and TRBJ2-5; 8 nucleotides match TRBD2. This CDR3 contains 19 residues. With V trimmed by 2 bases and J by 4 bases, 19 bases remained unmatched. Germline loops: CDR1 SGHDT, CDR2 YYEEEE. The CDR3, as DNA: TGTGCCAGCAGCTTAATGGGTTTGCAGGGGACTAGGTTAGGAGAGACCCAGTACTTC. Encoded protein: CASSLMGLQGTRLGETQYF.